The rows below give T cell receptor beta chains drawn from one sample of a study of OX40 agonist ivuxolimab in advanced cancers. Data came from immunoSEQ multiplex PCR; TCRdb stores just in-frame clones and leaves some out. In the table there are roughly 82,000 clones, over 65% of which are singletons. The sequences come from CD4+ or CD8+ T cells sorted from blood, collected in a trial of the OX40 agonist ivuxolimab. All receptors derive from an adult with an advanced solid tumor such as melanoma, head and neck, liver or kidney cancer. The CDR3 runs from the conserved cysteine through the conserved F or W. D genes are given only for firm matches. Some rows mark clone size as missing; the rest say once, few, many or name a class of expanded clone.

>-|-|TRBJ2-1|TRBV6-5
CASSYSPGPPNEQFF
TGTGCCAGCAGTTACTCGCCGGGGCCACCCAATGAGCAGTTCTTC
>-|TRBD1|TRBJ1-6|TRBV7-8
CASSLFKGDRGRSPLHF
TGTGCCAGCAGCTTATTTAAGGGGGACAGGGGACGTTCACCCCTCCACTTT
>-|-|TRBJ1-5|TRBV25-1
CASQGFDQPQHF
TGTGCCAGTCAAGGATTCGATCAGCCCCAGCATTTT
>-|-|TRBJ2-7|TRBV6-5
CASSYSNQGSYEQYF
TGTGCCAGCAGTTACTCCAACCAGGGTTCCTACGAGCAGTACTTC
>-|TRBD2|TRBJ2-3|TRBV6-1
CASDLAGVVADTQYF
TGTGCCAGCGACCTAGCGGGGGTGGTAGCGGATACGCAGTATTTT
>-|-|TRBJ1-1|TRBV10-2
CASSESSTNTEAFF
TGCGCCAGCAGTGAGTCCTCAACGAACACTGAAGCTTTCTTT
>once|-|TRBJ2-7|TRBV7-9
CASSTQQGRDEQYF
TGTGCCAGCAGCACCCAACAGGGTCGCGACGAGCAGTACTTC
>-|-|TRBJ2-4|TRBV5-3
CARSLRGEKNIQYF
TGTGCCAGAAGCTTAAGGGGGGAGAAAAACATTCAGTACTTC
>-|TRBD1|TRBJ1-5|TRBV9
CASSVAGLGQGSNQPQHF
TGTGCCAGCAGCGTAGCTGGGTTGGGACAGGGTAGCAATCAGCCCCAGCATTTT
>-|-|TRBJ1-3|TRBV6-5
CASSYSPISGNTIYF
TGTGCCAGCAGTTACTCCCCGATCTCTGGAAACACCATATATTTT
>-|-|TRBJ1-1|TRBV2
CASSGPEGVEAFF
TGTGCCAGCAGTGGTCCGGAGGGAGTTGAAGCTTTCTTT
>-|-|TRBJ1-4|TRBV6-5
CASSYRGALFF
TGTGCCAGCAGTTACAGGGGCGCACTGTTTTTT
>-|TRBD1|TRBJ2-7|TRBV6-1
CASSGDRDPEQYF
TGTGCCAGCAGTGGAGACAGGGACCCCGAGCAGTACTTC
>-|-|TRBJ2-4|TRBV7-8
CASSQGRGPSIQYF
TGTGCCAGCAGCCAAGGAAGGGGCCCCAGCATTCAGTACTTC
>-|-|TRBJ1-1|TRBV5-1
CASSLASTDTEAFF
TGCGCCAGCAGCTTGGCGTCCACGGACACTGAAGCTTTCTTT
>-|-|TRBJ2-7|TRBV9
CASSVLAGEQYF
TGTGCCAGCAGCGTCCTTGCGGGTGAGCAGTACTTC
>-|-|TRBJ1-1|TRBV6-1
CASKEQMNTEAFF
TGTGCCAGCAAGGAACAGATGAACACTGAAGCTTTCTTT
>-|-|TRBJ2-3|TRBV6-1
CASTRLETDTQYF
TGTGCCAGCACCAGACTAGAGACAGATACGCAGTATTTT
>-|-|TRBJ1-5|TRBV19
CASRATAGSNQPQHF
TGTGCCAGTAGGGCGACAGCTGGGAGCAATCAGCCCCAGCATTTT
>once|-|TRBJ1-2|TRBV5-5
CASSQDGNYGYTF
TGTGCCAGCAGCCAGGACGGAAACTATGGCTACACCTTC
>once|-|TRBJ1-3|TRBV13
CASSLRDTIYF
TGTGCCAGCAGCTTGCGGGACACCATATATTTT
>-|-|TRBJ1-1|TRBV6-5
CASSYNRDTEAFF
TGTGCCAGCAGTTACAACAGGGACACTGAAGCTTTCTTT
>-|-|TRBJ2-5|TRBV18
CASSRGDSRETQYF
TGTGCCAGCTCACGCGGGGACAGCCGAGAGACCCAGTACTTC
>-|TRBD1|TRBJ1-2|TRBV5-1
CASSFRGTGANYGYTF
TGCGCCAGCAGCTTCCGCGGGACAGGAGCCAACTATGGCTACACCTTC
>-|TRBD2|TRBJ2-1|TRBV18
CASSLGTSGSYEQFF
TGTGCCAGCTCACTCGGGACTAGCGGTAGCTATGAGCAGTTCTTC
>-|TRBD1|TRBJ1-2|TRBV28
CASSFPGQAYGYTF
TGTGCCAGCAGTTTCCCGGGACAGGCCTATGGCTACACCTTC
>-|-|TRBJ2-7|TRBV29-1
CSVRRTVTYEQYF
TGCAGCGTGCGGAGGACGGTGACCTACGAGCAGTACTTC
>-|-|TRBJ1-6|TRBV19
CASSIDGDGKSPLHF
TGTGCCAGTAGTATAGATGGTGACGGAAAATCACCCCTCCACTTT
>-|-|TRBJ2-7|TRBV7-2
CASSLATGFYEQYF
TGTGCCAGCAGCTTAGCTACAGGATTCTACGAGCAGTACTTC
>medium-sized|-|TRBJ1-3|TRBV19
CASRKGRRESSGNTIYF
TGTGCCAGTAGGAAGGGTCGCAGGGAGAGCTCTGGAAACACCATATATTTT
>-|-|TRBJ1-2|TRBV6-1
CASSEAQGNYGYTF
TGTGCCAGCAGTGAAGCGCAAGGGAACTATGGCTACACCTTC
>-|TRBD2|TRBJ2-3|TRBV5-1
CASSLGGLWQKENTQYF
TGCGCCAGCAGCTTGGGGGGACTATGGCAAAAGGAGAATACGCAGTATTTT
>-|TRBD1|TRBJ1-6|TRBV19
CASQPGTGGSPLHF
TGTGCCAGTCAACCCGGGACAGGAGGCTCCCCCCTCCACTTT
>-|-|TRBJ2-7|TRBV11-2
CASSWTEAGEQYF
TGTGCCAGCAGCTGGACCGAGGCAGGGGAGCAGTACTTC
>-|-|TRBJ2-5|TRBV19
CASSHGGDRGTQYF
TGTGCCAGTAGCCACGGGGGTGACCGTGGGACCCAGTACTTC
>-|TRBD1|TRBJ1-6|TRBV10-3
CAIRPGGTGNNSPLHF
TGTGCCATCAGGCCGGGTGGGACAGGCAATAATTCACCCCTCCACTTT
>-|-|TRBJ1-3|TRBV18
CASSPPKNPRGNTIYF
TGTGCCAGCTCACCCCCCAAAAACCCCAGAGGAAACACCATATATTTT
>-|-|TRBJ1-2|TRBV5-8
CASSFGPSGYTF
TGTGCCAGCAGCTTTGGTCCCAGTGGCTACACCTTC
>-|TRBD2|TRBJ2-1|TRBV6-4
CASAASQRGVDNEQFF
TGTGCCAGCGCCGCCTCACAGCGGGGGGTTGACAATGAGCAGTTCTTC
>few|-|TRBJ1-1|TRBV7-3
CASSPGWGNTEAFF
TGTGCCAGCAGCCCAGGGTGGGGGAACACTGAAGCTTTCTTT
>-|-|TRBJ1-2|TRBV2
CASRPTGGGYGYTF
TGTGCCAGCAGACCCACGGGGGGCGGCTATGGCTACACCTTC
>few|TRBD1|TRBJ1-2|TRBV9
CASSPTSGQGSYGYTF
TGTGCCAGCAGCCCCACCTCCGGACAGGGGTCCTATGGCTACACCTTC
>-|-|TRBJ2-6|TRBV27
CASSPIGRGALGANVLTF
TGTGCCAGCAGTCCGATCGGTAGGGGGGCGCTTGGGGCCAACGTCCTGACTTTC
>medium-sized|-|TRBJ1-5|TRBV2
CASSEAWAGALNQPQHF
TGTGCCAGCAGTGAAGCTTGGGCAGGGGCCCTCAATCAGCCCCAGCATTTT
>-|-|TRBJ1-6|TRBV6-1
CASSWGPPDNSPLHF
TGTGCCAGCAGTTGGGGGCCGCCTGATAATTCACCCCTCCACTTT
>-|-|TRBJ1-1|TRBV10-1
CASSGYNGGLTEAFF
TGCGCCAGCAGTGGCTACAACGGCGGGTTGACTGAAGCTTTCTTT
>-|TRBD1|TRBJ1-5|TRBV9
CASSVGTGVSNQPQHF
TGTGCCAGCAGCGTAGGGACAGGGGTTAGCAATCAGCCCCAGCATTTT
>-|TRBD1|TRBJ2-5|TRBV7-2
CATIPGTGGLETQYF
TGTGCCACCATCCCGGGGACAGGGGGCCTAGAGACCCAGTACTTC
>-|TRBD2|TRBJ2-3|TRBV5-1
CASSLGTGTSGGDTQYF
TGCGCCAGCAGCTTGGGCACCGGGACTAGCGGGGGGGATACGCAGTATTTT
>-|-|TRBJ2-7|TRBV11-2
CASSRWTTLGGYEQYF
TGTGCCAGCAGCCGCTGGACGACCCTGGGGGGTTACGAGCAGTACTTC
>-|TRBD2|TRBJ2-3|TRBV18
CASSPRETSGNTQYF
TGTGCCAGCTCACCACGGGAGACTAGCGGGAATACGCAGTATTTT
>-|TRBD1|TRBJ1-1|TRBV7-9
CATPPGTGGMDTEAFF
TGTGCCACTCCACCAGGGACAGGGGGCATGGACACTGAAGCTTTCTTT
>-|TRBD1|TRBJ2-2|TRBV4-3
CASSRQPGQSNTGELFF
TGCGCCAGCAGTCGACAACCGGGACAGTCGAACACCGGGGAGCTGTTTTTT
>few|TRBD1|TRBJ2-7|TRBV7-2
CASSTDRGGYEQYF
TGTGCCAGCAGCACGGACAGGGGGGGCTACGAGCAGTACTTC
>-|-|TRBJ1-2|TRBV2
CASSEAKLLYGYTF
TGTGCCAGCAGTGAAGCCAAGCTCCTCTATGGCTACACCTTC
>once|-|TRBJ1-5|TRBV5-1
CASSLESSNQPQHF
TGCGCCAGCAGCTTGGAATCTAGCAATCAGCCCCAGCATTTT
>-|-|TRBJ1-2|TRBV4-2
CASRQSGGYTF
TGTGCCAGCAGACAATCGGGTGGCTACACCTTC
>-|-|TRBJ2-3|TRBV18
CASSPVGLSTDTQYF
TGTGCCAGCTCACCAGTTGGTCTTAGCACAGATACGCAGTATTTT